The 3 T cell receptor beta chains below all came from one sample that was sequenced in a study of untreated major depressive disorder. Libraries were prepared by immunoSEQ multiplex PCR; TCRdb keeps only in-frame clonotypes and omits some of them. The sample shows 20,000 to 25,000 clones, approximately 87% of them seen only once. Material for sequencing was CD4+ T cells from PBMCs. The receptors derive from a woman aged 30 to 39 in good health.

This rearrangement joins TRBV7-9 to TRBJ2-3; 14 bases map to TRBD2. V lost 4 bases to trimming and J lost 6 bases; unmatched junction nucleotides: 6. CDR3 size: 16 residues. Germline V lookup: CDR1 SEHNR, CDR2 FQNEAQ (reference sequence). CDR3: CASSYRTSGGRDTQYF. CDR3 sequence (DNA): TGTGCCAGCAGCTACCGGACTAGCGGGGGGAGGGATACGCAGTATTTT.

This chain links TRBV29-1 with TRBJ1-4; D unclear. The CDR3 has 14 amino acids. The germline V gene has CDR1 SQVTM and CDR2 ANQGSEA. V was cut by 5 bases and J by 0 bases, with 10 bases left in between. The CDR3, as DNA: TGCAGCGTTCTTACCGATACAACTAATGAAAAACTGTTTTTT. Translation gives CSVLTDTTNEKLFF.

Written as DNA, the CDR3 is TGCGCCAGCAGCGCAGGCGACAGGGGTGGCAATCAGCCCCAGCATTTT. Encoded protein: CASSAGDRGGNQPQHF. The chain recombines TRBV5-1 with TRBJ1-5; 8 nucleotides match TRBD1. Losses at the gene ends were 4 bases for V and 2 bases for J; bases not matched to a gene: 8. CDR3 length equals 16 residues. The germline V gene encodes CDR1 SGHRS and CDR2 YFSETQ.